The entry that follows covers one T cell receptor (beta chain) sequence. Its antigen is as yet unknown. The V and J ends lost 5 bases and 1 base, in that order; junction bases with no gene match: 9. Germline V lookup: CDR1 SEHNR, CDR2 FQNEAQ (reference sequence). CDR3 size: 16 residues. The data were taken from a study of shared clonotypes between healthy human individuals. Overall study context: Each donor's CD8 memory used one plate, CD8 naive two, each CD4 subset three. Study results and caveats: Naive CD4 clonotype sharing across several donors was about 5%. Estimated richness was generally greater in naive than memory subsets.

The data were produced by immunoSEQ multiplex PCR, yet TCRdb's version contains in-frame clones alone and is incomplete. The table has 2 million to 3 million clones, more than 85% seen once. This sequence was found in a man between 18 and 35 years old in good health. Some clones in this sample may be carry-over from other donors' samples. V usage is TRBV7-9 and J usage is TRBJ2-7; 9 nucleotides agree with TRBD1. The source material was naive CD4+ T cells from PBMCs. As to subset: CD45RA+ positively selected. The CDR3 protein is CASSAPPGQGSYEQYF. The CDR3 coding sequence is TGTGCCAGCAGCGCCCCCCCGGGACAGGGATCCTACGAGCAGTACTTC.